This T cell receptor beta chain was observed in a study of CD8+ T cells in alopecia areata. Notes on the study in general: Lesional scalp, notably in alopecia totalis/universalis, had clonality above that of normal scalp.

Germline CDR1 GTSNPN, CDR2 SVGIG (reference sequence). V lost 7 bases, J lost 2 bases, and 19 bases stayed unmatched. This CDR3 region has 17 residues. Sequencing used cDNA as its template, made by extracting RNA and reverse transcribing it. Assay used: immunoSEQ multiplex PCR; TCRdb lists only in-frame clones, some missing. The data hold roughly 200,000 clones, with around three fifths observed a single time. Note on this clone: Its target is unknown.

The sequenced sample was CD8+ T cells sorted from blood. The chain employs TRBV30 and TRBJ1-2, with TRBD1 matching 7 bases. The sequence came from a human donor in good health. The CDR3 region is CASSLPRTGRLNYGYTF. The CDR3 DNA reads as TGTGCCTCCTCCCTGCCCAGGACAGGAAGACTCAACTATGGCTACACCTTC.